This is a list of T cell receptor beta chains from one sample in a study of blood T cell repertoires in COVID-19. The data were produced by immunoSEQ multiplex PCR, yet TCRdb's version contains in-frame clones alone and is incomplete. Seen here are some 82,000 clones, roughly 79% observed once, and the top ten hold approximately 44%. The sequenced material came from peripheral blood. These receptor sequences come from an elderly man with acute or convalescent COVID-19. Both conserved end residues are part of each CDR3. Fields, in order: J gene, CDR3 length, V gene, CDR3 protein.

>TRBJ2-5|15|TRBV11-1
CASSLYRGQRETQYF
>TRBJ2-1|15|TRBV6-5
CASSYMAASYNEQFF
>TRBJ2-5|14|TRBV7-6
CASSPSGRAETQYF
>TRBJ2-1|17|TRBV9
CASSVGSGTSVYNEQFF
>TRBJ2-2|15|TRBV7-3
CASSFGAGNTGELFF
>TRBJ1-1|12|TRBV30
CAWSPEGTEAFF
>TRBJ1-1|13|TRBV7-2
CASSLGRTVEAFF
>TRBJ2-4|13|TRBV9
CASNNPGGDIQYF
>TRBJ2-6|15|TRBV18
CASSPEMHGANVLTF
>TRBJ2-1|24|TRBV6-9
CASSYSVDRINAQVGMLSYNEQFF
>TRBJ2-7|14|TRBV5-1
CASSLAGGPYEQYF
>TRBJ2-2|18|TRBV7-2
CASSPPRTGQGYAGELFF
>TRBJ2-7|15|TRBV18
CASSPATGSSYEQYF
>TRBJ1-6|13|TRBV9
CASSVSQDSPLHF
>TRBJ1-2|14|TRBV5-1
CASSLASRDGGYTF
>TRBJ2-7|14|TRBV5-1
CASSLDSGLYEQYF
>TRBJ1-5|18|TRBV15
CATSRLPPASGDGQPQHF
>TRBJ2-1|13|TRBV27
CASYSVSYNEQFF
>TRBJ2-5|16|TRBV6-4
CARLKGLAEPQETQYF
>TRBJ1-6|15|TRBV28
CASSFERAYNSPLHF
>TRBJ2-2|15|TRBV28
CASSSSGRLKWELFF
>TRBJ1-1|15|TRBV3-1/TRBV3-2
CASSRPGTGDTEAFF
>TRBJ1-6|13|TRBV3-1/TRBV3-2
CATRTAGSSPLHF
>TRBJ2-1|14|TRBV5-1
CASSLGLAVLEQFF
>TRBJ2-1|15|TRBV6-5
CATRGGVDSYNEQFF
>TRBJ1-5|17|TRBV4-3
CASSQDLQGGGNQPQHF